This TCR beta chain is from a study of blood T cell repertoires in COVID-19. Study in general: Specimens from acute and convalescent COVID-19 originated in the United States, Italy and Spain. PBMCs, B-cell-depleted T cells, or T cells provided the cDNA or gDNA that made up the material.

CDR3 size: 14 residues. V was clipped by 5 bases and J by 4 bases; unmatched bases: 8. The germline V gene encodes CDR1 PRHDT and CDR2 FYEKMQ (reference sequence). As originally analysed: Estimated nucleated cell counts came from reference gene primer amplification. Measured with immunoSEQ multiplex PCR; TCRdb has only the in-frame clones, and not every one. Clone size and V and J calls were adopted from that table, with D and trimming inferred from the DNA. The data show around 300,000 clones, 83% seen once. Sequenced material: peripheral blood. The chain employs TRBV13 and TRBJ2-7; 7 bases map to TRBD1. This sequence originates from a woman aged 45-60 years who had recovered from COVID-19. The CDR3 DNA reads as TGTGCCAGCAGCCCGCACAGGGGTTTATACGAGCAGTACTTC. It codes for CASSPHRGLYEQYF.